The 25 T cell receptor beta chains below come from one sample, sequenced in a study of tumor and adjacent non-tumor tissue in lung cancer. Three rounds of nested PCR, following a modified ARM-PCR protocol, produced the TCRbeta library. From the multiplex PCR reads, TCRdb called clonotypes with MiXCR, one entry per CDR3 protein. The table has approximately 80,000 distinct CDR3 sequences, 80% to 90% seen once. RNA was extracted from bulk tissue without any cell sorting. Distant lung tissue was collected more than 3 cm away from the tumor edge. Source material: distant non-tumor lung tissue. The source of these receptors is a man aged 60 to 75 with non-small cell lung cancer.

Points on this clonotype: The conserved phenylalanine or tryptophan normally closing the CDR3 is absent here, so this likely arose from a read error. The chain couples TRBV6-2 or TRBV6-3 to TRBJ2-1; 7 bases align to TRBD1. Per the germline V gene, CDR1 is MNHEY and CDR2 is SVGEGT. The V gene end was trimmed by 5 bases and the J gene end by 4 bases; junction bases not matched to a gene: 17. This CDR3 is built from 18 residues. CDR3 nucleotide sequence: TGTGCCAGCAGTCCCCGGGACAGAAGGGTGGCCGGATACAATGAGCAGTTCATC. This gives the protein CASSPRDRRVAGYNEQFI.

Many counts were recorded for this clonotype. The rearrangement joins TRBV7-8 to TRBJ1-3, with D unclear. This CDR3 has 12 residues. The ends were cut back, 1 base at V and 7 bases at J, with 5 bases in the middle. Germline CDR1 SGHVS, CDR2 FQNEAQ. Written as DNA, the CDR3 is TGTGCCAGCAGCTTAGGTGGGAACACCATATATTTT. Protein sequence: CASSLGGNTIYF.

A note on this clonotype: At one end the junction does not follow the germline gene, possibly because of a read error. CDR3 residues: CASNLNRCEQYF. The CDR3 bases are TGCGCCAGCAACTTGAACCGCTGCGAGCAGTACTTC. The chain uses TRBV5-1 and TRBJ2-7; D unclear. The CDR3 covers 12 residues. CDR1 is SGHRS, CDR2 YFSETQ, per germline.

This chain joins TRBV6-1 and TRBJ2-7; D is tentatively TRBD1 or TRBD2 (6 bases each). Trimming stripped 1 base from V and 4 bases from J, with 14 bases between. This CDR3 has 15 amino acids. Germline V lookup: CDR1 MNHNS, CDR2 SASEGT. The CDR3 loop reads CASSEVGGPLYEQYF. Here the CDR3 DNA reads TGTGCCAGCAGTGAAGTGGGGGGCCCTCTTTACGAGCAGTACTTC.

This chain connects TRBV6-5 to TRBJ1-1; tentative D call: TRBD1 (5 bases). In germline, CDR1 is MNHEY, CDR2 SVGAGI. Trimming took off 0 bases at V and 7 bases at J, with 12 bases between the two ends. The CDR3 has 14 amino acids. The CDR3, as DNA: TGTGCCAGCAGTTACTCGCGGGGCGCCCATGAAGCTTTCTTT. The encoded protein is CASSYSRGAHEAFF.

About this clonotype: The junction departs from germline at one end; a sequencing error may be responsible. The chain links TRBV6-6 to TRBJ2-5, with D possibly being TRBD1 or TRBD2 (5 bases each). Per the germline V gene, CDR1 is MNHNY and CDR2 is SVGAGI (reference sequence). The CDR3 has 17 amino acids. This CDR3 is CASRTAGQTQIQGTRYF. The DNA for the CDR3 is TGTGCCAGCAGAACAGCCGGGCAAACCCAGATCCAAGGGACCCGGTACTTC.

Many counts were recorded for this clonotype. This chain joins TRBV20-1 and TRBJ2-7, with 10 bases aligning to TRBD1. V lost 4 bases to trimming and J lost 4 bases; unmatched junction nucleotides: 10. Germline V gene sequence: CDR1 DFQATT, CDR2 SNEGSKA (reference sequence). The CDR3 is made up of 15 amino acids. The chain's CDR3 is CSAKTPDRGRYEQYF. CDR3 coding DNA: TGCAGTGCTAAGACCCCAGACAGGGGGCGATACGAGCAGTACTTC.

This clonotype was counted between two and nine times. A much bigger clone sits one base away, suggesting this may be a read error. V and J are TRBV4-3 and TRBJ2-3; 8 nucleotides match TRBD2. The CDR3 sequence is 15 residues long. Germline loops: CDR1 LGHNA, CDR2 YSLEER. This CDR3 reads CASGQELADTDTQYF. DNA for the CDR3: TGCGCCAGCGGCCAAGAACTAGCGGACACAGATACGCAGTATTTT.

V gene TRBV7-8 combines with J gene TRBJ1-4; D possibly corresponds to TRBD1 (6 bases). Germline assignment: CDR1 SGHVS and CDR2 FQNEAQ. This CDR3 is 14 amino acids long. Trimming shortened V by 3 bases and J by 6 bases, and 11 bases separated the two germline ends. The CDR3 DNA follows: TGTGCCAGCAGCTTTGGACAGTGGCATGAAAAACTGTTTTTT. This translates into CASSFGQWHEKLFF. The full variable domain, completed using reference TRBV7-8 and TRBJ1-4, is GAGVSQSPRYKVAKRGQDVALRCDPISGHVSLFWYQQALGQGPEFLTYFQNEAQLDKSGLPSDRFFAERPEGSVSTLKIQRTQQEDSAVYLCASSFGQWHEKLFFGSGTQLSVL.

To note about this clonotype: The junction departs from germline at one end; a sequencing error may be responsible. V is TRBV20-1 and J is TRBJ2-1; tentatively, D is TRBD1 (6 bases). Germline V lookup: CDR1 DFQATT, CDR2 SNEGSKA (reference sequence). The CDR3 contains 15 residues. The CDR3 sequence is CSVRPTGSEVDELFF. Written as DNA, the CDR3 is TGCAGTGTTAGACCTACAGGGAGTGAAGTTGATGAGCTGTTCTTC.

This clonotype has ten or more counts. This chain links TRBV12-3 or TRBV12-4 with TRBJ1-2; D gene uncertain. The CDR3 spans 13 residues. V lost 6 bases, J lost 8 bases, and 16 bases lay in between. The CDR3 bases are TGTGCCAGCAGCCTGGACTGGGTTGGAGGCTACACCTTC. Amino acid sequence: CASSLDWVGGYTF.

A note on this clonotype: Germline is not matched at one junction end, which may reflect a read error. This sequence joins TRBV20-1 and TRBJ1-1, with D unclear. CDR1 is DFQATT, CDR2 SNEGSKA, per germline (reference sequence). This CDR3 contains 13 residues. The CDR3 DNA reads TGCAATTCTAGATCACGTCAGAGGACTGAAGTTTTCTTT. Its translation is CNSRSRQRTEVFF.

In the case of this clonotype: This CDR3 is missing its conserved last phenylalanine or tryptophan, likely due to a read error. The chain has TRBV20-1 and TRBJ2-2; D ambiguous. Germline V gene sequence: CDR1 DFQATT, CDR2 SNEGSKA (reference sequence). The CDR3 consists of 13 residues. V was trimmed by 5 bases and J by 4 bases, leaving 11 bases between them. The DNA for the CDR3 is TGCAGTGCTCAGGACCCCTTCACCGGGGAGCTGTTTCTT. Its protein product is CSAQDPFTGELFL.

A note on this clonotype: Mismatch with germline at one junction end may stem from a read error. The chain is built from TRBV6-5 and TRBJ1-5, with a tentative D call TRBD1 (6 bases). Germline V gene lookup returns CDR1 MNHEY and CDR2 SVGAGI. This CDR3 is 15 amino acids long. Here the CDR3 reads CASSYLQGCDQPQHF. CDR3 bases: TGTGCCAGCAGTTACCTACAGGGATGCGATCAGCCCCAGCACTTT.

This clonotype was observed at least ten times. This could be a read error, since a much larger clone is one nucleotide away. The J gene is TRBJ2-7, the V gene TRBV11-2; D is unresolved. The CDR3 covers 14 residues. Germline V CDR1 and CDR2: SGHAT, FQNNGV. In DNA, the CDR3 is TGTGCCAACAGCTTAGACGGAAGTCCCTACGAGCAGTACTTC. As protein: CANSLDGSPYEQYF.

This clonotype was seen repeatedly, ten times or more. This chain links TRBV20-1 with TRBJ1-5; D uncertain. This CDR3 is built from 12 residues. Between the trimmed V and J ends, which lost 5 bases and 4 bases, there was a span of 9 bases. CDR1 is DFQATT, CDR2 SNEGSKA, per germline (reference sequence). In DNA form, the CDR3 reads TGCAGTGCTTCCGGGTGGAATCAGCCCCAGCATTTT. Translation gives CSASGWNQPQHF.

The rearrangement links TRBV29-1 to TRBJ2-3; 9 nucleotides match TRBD2. Per the germline V gene, CDR1 is SQVTM and CDR2 is ANQGSEA. The CDR3 runs 17 residues. J was trimmed by 3 bases and V by 0 bases; bases with no gene match: 10. CDR3 sequence (DNA): TGCAGCGTTGAAGACCCCAGGAGGACTAGCGCGACAGATACGCAGTATTTT. Its translation: CSVEDPRRTSATDTQYF.

This clonotype turned up a few times. A much larger clonotype is one base distant, so this may be a read error. The genes are TRBV6-1 and TRBJ2-3; D tentatively fits TRBD1 or TRBD2 (6 bases each). With 3 bases removed from V and 5 bases from J, the gap between germline ends came to 18 bases. CDR3 length: 16 residues. In germline, CDR1 is MNHNS, CDR2 SASEGT. The CDR3 loop reads CASSDLSWGAGDTQYF. The CDR3 bases are TGTGCCAGCAGTGACCTTAGCTGGGGGGCGGGAGATACGCAGTATTTT.

This chain joins TRBV11-1 and TRBJ2-5, with 9 bases that match TRBD1. CDR1 and CDR2 from the germline V gene are SGHAT and FQDESV (reference sequence). This CDR3 is built from 15 residues. The DNA of the CDR3 is TGTGTCAGAAGCCACTTCGACAGGGGGAAAGAGACCCAGTACTTC. It is translated as CVRSHFDRGKETQYF. Variable domain in full (rest from reference TRBV11-1 and TRBJ2-5): EAEVAQSPRYKITEKSQAVAFWCDPISGHATLYWYRQILGQGPELLVQFQDESVVDDSQLPKDRFSAERLKGVDSTLKIQPAELGDSAMYLCVRSHFDRGKETQYFGPGTRLLVL.

About this clonotype: Given a much more abundant clone one base away, this may be a read error. This chain joins TRBV5-4 and TRBJ1-2; tentative D call: TRBD1 (5 bases). The germline V gene encodes CDR1 SGHNT and CDR2 YYREEE (reference sequence). The CDR3 extends over 14 amino acids. V was pared by 3 bases and J by 1 base, with 10 bases between. CDR3 sequence: CASSSQGSNYGYTF. In DNA form, the CDR3 reads TGTGCCAGCAGCTCCCAGGGCAGTAACTATGGCTACACCTTC.

On this clonotype itself: One end of the junction varies from germline; a read error may be responsible. The chain joins TRBV11-1 to TRBJ1-2, with D perhaps matching TRBD1 (5 bases). The CDR3 contains 12 residues. Germline V gene lookup returns CDR1 SGHAT and CDR2 FQDESV (reference sequence). For the CDR3, the DNA is TGTGCCAGCAGCGCCCCAGATTGGGGCTACACCTTT. This gives the protein CASSAPDWGYTF.

This clonotype is medium-sized (0.01 to 0.1%) within its sample. V is TRBV11-3 and J is TRBJ2-3; TRBD1 is a possible D gene (6 bases). Trimming left V 6 bases short and J 0 bases short, with 16 bases between. Germline values: CDR1 SGHNT, CDR2 YENEEA. The CDR3 spans 16 residues. The CDR3 DNA follows: TGTGCCAGCAGTCAACCGGGACAAGGGAGCACAGATACGCAGTATTTT. Its translation is CASSQPGQGSTDTQYF.

This clonotype was observed at least ten times. The rearrangement links TRBV5-6 to TRBJ2-3; 12 bases fit TRBD2. This CDR3 comprises 16 residues. Germline trimming cut 4 bases from V and 2 bases from J; bases unmatched to any gene: 5. Germline assignment: CDR1 SGHDT and CDR2 YYEEEE. The CDR3 nucleotides are TGTGCCAGCAGCCTCCGGACTAGCGGGATCACAGATACGCAGTATTTT. Its translation: CASSLRTSGITDTQYF.

Points on this clonotype: Relative to the germline gene, one junction end is altered; a read error may explain this. V and J are TRBV20-1 and TRBJ2-7; D may be TRBD1 or TRBD2 (5 bases each). CDR3 length: 13 amino acids. CDR1 is DFQATT and CDR2 is SNEGSKA in the germline V gene (reference sequence). CDR3 loop: CSPRVEGTYEKYF. CDR3 bases: TGCAGTCCTAGAGTAGAGGGGACCTACGAGAAGTACTTC.

The chain couples TRBV4-1 to TRBJ2-1; the match to TRBD2 covers 10 bases. V lost 4 bases, J lost 7 bases, and 7 bases stayed unmatched. Germline CDR1 MGHRA, CDR2 YSYEKL. The CDR3 spans 15 residues. The CDR3, as DNA: TGCGCCAGCAGCCCTGATAGCGGGAGGTTAAATGAGCAGTTCTTC. Protein sequence: CASSPDSGRLNEQFF.